This TCR beta chain was captured in a study of T cells in Graves' hyperthyroidism and ophthalmopathy. Study-wide findings and caveats: Blood held most thyroid clonotypes expanded above 0.001 frequency. Ophthalmopathy was distinguished from stable hyperthyroidism by 13 V-J signatures.

This clonotype has ten or more counts. Its antigen is undetermined. Amplified regions were TCR beta CDR3 sequences from RNA transcripts. A first-round RT-PCR of the TCR CDR3 used the HTBI primer set. One entry per CDR3 protein results from TCRdb running MiXCR on the multiplex PCR reads. The data contain under 650,000 distinct CDR3 sequences, roughly 17% of them singletons. Patients were excluded for uncontrolled infection, other autoimmune disease, pregnancy or lactation. 10 ml fresh peripheral blood yielded the PBMCs. V lost 4 bases and J lost 3, with 13 bases in between. Germline values: CDR1 SGHRS, CDR2 YFSETQ. The CDR3 extends over 14 amino acids.

The TCR originated in a woman aged 25 to 39 with Graves' hyperthyroidism. Material for sequencing was blood. The genes are TRBV5-1 and TRBJ1-2; no clear D gene. Here the CDR3 DNA reads TGCGCCAGCAGCCTGGCCCCCCGGGACTATGGCTACACCTTC. This translates into CASSLAPRDYGYTF.